The clone carrying this T cell receptor (beta chain) showed up just a few times. This sample is drawn from a study of OX40 agonist ivuxolimab in advanced cancers. Clones were read by immunoSEQ multiplex PCR, and TCRdb kept only the in-frame ones, dropping some. The table records 70,000 to 75,000 clones, around 80% of them present only once. Germline CDR1 and CDR2: SGHRS and YFSETQ. The CDR3 spans 18 residues. V trimming: 2 bases; J trimming: 2 bases; junction bases outside the gene matches: 9. The rearrangement uses TRBV5-1 and TRBJ2-3, with 12 nucleotides matching TRBD2. The sequencing here drew on CD4+ or CD8+ T cells sorted from blood, taken in a trial of the OX40 agonist ivuxolimab. This clonotype originated in an adult with an advanced solid tumor such as melanoma, head and neck, liver or kidney cancer. CDR3: CASSFFWTSGMVTDTQYF. The DNA for the CDR3 is TGCGCCAGCAGCTTTTTCTGGACTAGCGGGATGGTCACAGATACGCAGTATTTT.